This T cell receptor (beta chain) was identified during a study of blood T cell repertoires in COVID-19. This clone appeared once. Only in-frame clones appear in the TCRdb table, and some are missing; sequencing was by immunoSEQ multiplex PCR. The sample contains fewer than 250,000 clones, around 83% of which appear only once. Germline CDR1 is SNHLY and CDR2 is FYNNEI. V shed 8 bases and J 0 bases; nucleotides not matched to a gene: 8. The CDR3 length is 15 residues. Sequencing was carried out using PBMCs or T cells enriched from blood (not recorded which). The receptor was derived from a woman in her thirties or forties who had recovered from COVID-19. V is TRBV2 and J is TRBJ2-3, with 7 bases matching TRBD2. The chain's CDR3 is CASSWERDSTDTQYF. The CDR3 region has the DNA TGTGCCAGCTCTTGGGAGCGGGATAGCACAGATACGCAGTATTTT. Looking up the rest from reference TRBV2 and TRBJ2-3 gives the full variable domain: EPEVTQTPSHQVTQMGQEVILRCVPISNHLYFYWYRQILGQKVEFLVSFYNNEISEKSEIFDDQFSVERPDGSNFTLKIRSTKLEDSAMYFCASSWERDSTDTQYFGPGTRLTVL.